This passage covers 15 T cell receptor beta chains from one sample sequenced in a study of control samples from healthy donors and cancer patients. Using immunoSEQ multiplex PCR, the repertoire was profiled, and TCRdb retains in-frame clones only, with some absent. Of 100,000 to 150,000 clones listed, 90% are singletons. Sequencing was performed on blood. These TCRs come from a man aged 40-50 years in good health.

The chain has TRBV6-5 and TRBJ1-1, with 8 bases aligning to TRBD1. Germline trimming cut 7 bases from V and 4 bases from J; bases unmatched to any gene: 11. The CDR3 loop spans 15 amino acids. Germline CDR1 MNHEY, CDR2 SVGAGI. The CDR3 region is CASKTAGGWVTEAFF. In DNA, the CDR3 is TGTGCCAGCAAAACGGCAGGGGGCTGGGTCACTGAAGCTTTCTTT.

The gene calls are TRBV2 and TRBJ1-1, with TRBD1 identical over 9 bases. The V gene end was trimmed by 1 base and the J gene end by 5 bases; junction bases not matched to a gene: 8. Per germline, CDR1 SNHLY and CDR2 FYNNEI. This CDR3 comprises 16 residues. The CDR3 region is CASSEVQGAGVTEAFF. DNA of the CDR3: TGTGCCAGCAGTGAAGTACAGGGGGCTGGGGTTACTGAAGCTTTCTTT.

The V call is TRBV4-1, the J call TRBJ2-5, with 9 bases that match TRBD2. CDR1 is MGHRA and CDR2 is YSYEKL in the germline V gene. The CDR3 is 14 amino acids. With 2 bases clipped from V and 5 bases from J, the junction kept 3 bases outside the gene matches. This chain's CDR3 is CASSQLAGMETQYF. CDR3 coding DNA: TGCGCCAGCAGCCAACTAGCGGGGATGGAGACCCAGTACTTC.

This rearrangement joins TRBV21-1 to TRBJ2-1; the DNA was not used to check the table's D call, TRBD2. TRBV21-1 is assigned pseudogene status. The CDR3 runs to 15 residues. CDR3 protein: CASGKSGDFYNEQFF. CDR3 nucleotide sequence: TGTGCCAGCGGCAAATCGGGGGATTTCTACAATGAGCAGTTCTTC.

V gene TRBV2 combines with J gene TRBJ2-3; 9 positions match TRBD2. CDR1 is SNHLY and CDR2 is FYNNEI in the germline V gene. The J segment lost 1 base and the V segment lost 4 bases, leaving 3 bases of the junction unmatched. This CDR3 is built from 15 residues. CDR3 nucleotide sequence: TGTGCCAGCAGTGGACTAGCGGCACGCACAGATACGCAGTATTTT. This codes for CASSGLAARTDTQYF. The whole variable domain, filled in from reference TRBV2 and TRBJ2-3, reads EPEVTQTPSHQVTQMGQEVILRCVPISNHLYFYWYRQILGQKVEFLVSFYNNEISEKSEIFDDQFSVERPDGSNFTLKIRSTKLEDSAMYFCASSGLAARTDTQYFGPGTRLTVL.

The chain employs TRBV7-6 and TRBJ2-7, with 11 positions matching TRBD1. CDR3 length equals 15 residues. Germline CDR1 reads SGHVS; CDR2 reads FNYEAQ. Trimming took 4 bases from V and 5 from J; bases not matched to a gene: 7. The CDR3 DNA sequence: TGTGCCAGCAGCTCACGGACAGGGGGCTTCCACGAGCAGTACTTC. Amino acid sequence: CASSSRTGGFHEQYF.

The chain uses TRBV9 and TRBJ2-2; weak D call: TRBD1 (5 bases). Germline V gives CDR1 SGDLS, CDR2 YYNGEE. V was cut by 0 bases and J by 6 bases, with 15 bases left in between. The CDR3 runs to 16 residues. CDR3 in DNA: TGTGCCAGCAGCGTAGCGGCTCAGGGAAGCCCCGGGGAGCTGTTTTTT. Translation: CASSVAAQGSPGELFF.

This chain connects TRBV7-2 to TRBJ2-1; D might be TRBD2 (6 bases). The V and J ends lost 3 bases and 8 bases respectively, with 14 bases between them. This CDR3 has 14 residues. The germline gives CDR1 SGHTA, CDR2 FQGNSA. The CDR3 here is CASSFSGRGHEQFF. In nucleotides, the CDR3 is TGTGCCAGCAGCTTCAGCGGGCGCGGTCATGAGCAGTTCTTC.

This chain connects TRBV11-3 to TRBJ2-1, with no clear D. The CDR3 extends over 12 amino acids. V lost 5 bases to trimming and J lost 9 bases, with 11 bases between them. Germline V gene data show CDR1 as SGHNT and CDR2 as YENEEA. The CDR3 here is CASSGQFSEQFF. The CDR3, as DNA: TGTGCCAGCAGCGGCCAGTTTAGTGAGCAGTTCTTC.

The CDR3 DNA reads TGTGCCAGCAGGGGGACTAGCGGGCGTTACGAGCAGTACTTC. Encoded protein: CASRGTSGRYEQYF. The chain employs TRBV7-9 and TRBJ2-7; 12 nucleotides match TRBD2. Germline CDR1 SEHNR, CDR2 FQNEAQ (reference sequence). The CDR3 runs 14 residues. The J segment lost 4 bases and the V segment lost 6 bases, leaving 4 bases of the junction unmatched.

J is TRBJ2-7 and V is TRBV6-5; D may be TRBD2 (5 bases). Trimming took 11 bases from V and 5 from J, leaving 19 bases between them. This CDR3 is 13 amino acids long. CDR1 and CDR2 from the germline V gene are MNHEY and SVGAGI. The CDR3 sequence is CACLASIGHEQYF. The DNA for the CDR3 is TGTGCCTGCCTAGCTTCCATAGGGCACGAGCAGTACTTC.

The rearrangement joins TRBV11-3 to TRBJ1-1; D may be TRBD1 (6 bases). Germline CDR1 reads SGHNT; CDR2 reads YENEEA. V was pared by 2 bases and J by 5 bases, with 12 bases between. CDR3 length equals 14 residues. For the CDR3, the DNA is TGTGCCAGCAGCTTAACAGGGAGGGAAACTGAAGCTTTCTTT. Translation: CASSLTGRETEAFF.

The chain carries TRBV5-6 and TRBJ1-1; D perhaps matches TRBD1 (5 bases). The V end lost 1 base, the J end lost 4 bases, and 14 bases lay between the germline ends. Germline CDR1 is SGHDT and CDR2 is YYEEEE. The CDR3 extends over 15 amino acids. DNA of the CDR3: TGTGCCAGCAGCTTGCAGGGACCGGGGCTCACTGAAGCTTTCTTT. Translation: CASSLQGPGLTEAFF.

This rearrangement joins TRBV5-6 to TRBJ1-2; 7 bases map to TRBD1. Per the germline V gene, CDR1 is SGHDT and CDR2 is YYEEEE. This CDR3 comprises 14 residues. The V gene end was trimmed by 4 bases and the J gene end by 4 bases; junction bases not matched to a gene: 7. In DNA, the CDR3 is TGTGCCAGCAGCGCCGGACAGGCACCCTATGGCTACACCTTC. This sequence encodes CASSAGQAPYGYTF.

This clone was observed a single time. The CDR3 loop is CAWSTVNTGELFF. The CDR3 DNA reads as TGTGCCTGGAGTACAGTCAACACCGGGGAGCTGTTTTTT. The gene calls are TRBV30 and TRBJ2-2; D not certain. This CDR3 spans 13 amino acids. Germline values: CDR1 GTSNPN, CDR2 SVGIG (reference sequence). V was pared by 2 bases and J by 2 bases, with 6 bases between.